This T cell receptor beta chain was recovered during a study of T cell changes during pregnancy in multiple sclerosis. The table came from immunoSEQ multiplex PCR; TCRdb's copy has only in-frame clones and leaves some out. The sample has about 100,000 clones, around nine tenths seen once. The clonotype originates from a female donor in good health, enrolled as a control in a pregnancy study. The starting material was peripheral blood, obtained in the second trimester of pregnancy.

The CDR3 DNA sequence: TGCGCCAGCAGCCAATACAGGGATTCACCCCTCCACTTT. It yields the protein CASSQYRDSPLHF. The chain couples TRBV4-3 to TRBJ1-6, with a weak D call TRBD1 (6 bases). Germline V gene data show CDR1 as LGHNA and CDR2 as YSLEER. The CDR3 is 13 amino acids. Trimming shortened V by 2 bases and J by 8 bases, and 7 bases separated the two germline ends.